This TCR beta chain was documented in a study of blood T cell repertoires in COVID-19. Only in-frame clones appear in the TCRdb table, and some are missing; sequencing was by immunoSEQ multiplex PCR. The top ten hold about 4% of the sample, which has about 160,000 clones, 75% to 90% seen once. V was trimmed by 4 bases and J by 7 bases, leaving 5 bases between them. CDR3 length: 11 amino acids. Germline V lookup: CDR1 GTSNPN, CDR2 SVGIG (reference sequence). This clonotype was sampled from a woman in her fifties or sixties with active or convalescent COVID-19. The sequenced material came from peripheral blood. This chain joins TRBV30 and TRBJ1-6; D is unresolved. DNA for the CDR3: TGTGCCTGGATGTCAAATTCACCCCTCCACTTT. Its translation: CAWMSNSPLHF. Together with reference TRBV30 and TRBJ1-6, the CDR3 gives the full variable domain: SQTIHQWPATLVQPVGSPLSLECTVEGTSNPNLYWYRQAAGRGLQLLFYSVGIGQISSEVPQNLSASRPQDRQFILSSKKLLLSDSGFYLCAWMSNSPLHFGNGTRLTVT.